This T cell receptor (beta chain) was obtained from a study of PD-1 blockade in classical Hodgkin lymphoma. Whole-study findings and limits: Patients who responded completely had about the same baseline diversity as newly diagnosed patients. Whereas CD4+ TCR diversity had risen significantly by C4D1, CD8+ TCR diversity had not. Nothing has yet pinned down what causes the repertoire differences, possibly disease activity or prior therapy.

In regard to this clone: Its antigen is currently unknown.

The patients all showed relapse after autologous stem cell transplantation, while their brentuximab vedotin exposure varied. Classifying best responses yielded complete response, partial response or progressive disease. V was shortened by 0 bases and J by 1 base, with 23 bases between the two germline ends. CDR1 LGHNA and CDR2 YNFKEQ come from the germline V gene. CDR3 length: 20 residues. Only in-frame clones appear in the TCRdb table, and some are missing; sequencing was by immunoSEQ multiplex PCR. The sample includes tens of thousands of clones, around four fifths seen only once; the top ten take roughly 13%.

The sequence derives from a human donor with classical Hodgkin lymphoma. The chain is built from TRBV4-2 and TRBJ2-3; perhaps TRBD1 as D (6 bases). This specimen consisted of peripheral blood mononuclear cells (PBMCs), obtained at baseline. CDR3 sequence reads: CASSQDAVGGGLLGTDTQYF. CDR3 nucleotide sequence: TGTGCCAGCAGCCAAGATGCTGTTGGTGGGGGCCTACTGGGCACAGATACGCAGTATTTT.